This paragraph covers one T cell receptor beta chain sequence. Different DNA sequences within this sample yield the same CDR3. The CDR3 spans 14 residues. Germline values: CDR1 SGHRS, CDR2 YFSETQ. The germline V and J ends were trimmed by 0 bases and 0 bases, with 4 bases remaining between them. Those enrolled, adults aged roughly 18 to 100 years, came from 24 US areas. The data belong to a study of blood T cell repertoires in COVID-19. Study as a whole: Researchers got acute and convalescent COVID-19 samples from the United States, Italy and Spain. Sample material is recorded as cDNA or gDNA derived from T cells, B-cell-depleted T cells, or PBMCs.

In the original workflow: Counts of nucleated cells, estimated from reference gene primer amplification, were obtained. Produced via immunoSEQ multiplex PCR; TCRdb's table is partial and in-frame only. D and trimming come from the DNA, and the V and J calls and clone size come from that table. The sample contains about 270,000 clones, 75% to 85% of which appear only once. What was sequenced was PBMCs or T cells enriched from blood (not recorded which). The receptor was derived from a woman aged 45-65 years with acute COVID-19. The genes are TRBV5-1 and TRBJ1-3; D unresolved. CDR3 sequence: CASSLVGSGNTIYF. Written as DNA, the CDR3 is TGCGCCAGCAGCTTGGTCGGCTCTGGAAACACCATATATTTT.